Listed here are 28 T cell receptor beta chains from one sample, sequenced in a study of graft-versus-host responses after intestinal transplantation. Measured with immunoSEQ multiplex PCR; TCRdb has only the in-frame clones, and not every one. This sample carries around 71,000 clones, approximately 94% of them seen once, and the ten largest clones take roughly 0.53%. These TCRs are of unknown antigen specificity. Here the sequenced sample was unstimulated CD8+ T cells sorted from spleen or lymph node cells, taken before intestinal transplant. The source is a human donor who received an intestinal transplant.

The V gene is TRBV4-1, the J gene TRBJ1-2, with unresolved D. V was cut by 1 base and J by 8 bases, with 14 bases left in between. CDR3 length equals 14 residues. Germline values: CDR1 MGHRA, CDR2 YSYEKL. CDR3 bases: TGCGCCAGCAGCCAAGTGGGAGAAGCTATGGGCTACACCTTC. This translates into CASSQVGEAMGYTF.

The CDR3 protein is CASSFGQDNSPLHF. For the CDR3, the DNA is TGTGCCAGCAGCTTTGGACAGGATAATTCACCCCTCCACTTT. The chain links TRBV11-2 to TRBJ1-6; 7 nucleotides match TRBD1. V lost 3 bases, J lost 5 bases, and 1 base stayed unmatched. Germline CDR1 is SGHAT and CDR2 is FQNNGV. The CDR3 contains 14 residues.

The chain combines TRBV7-9 with TRBJ2-7; 8 nucleotides line up with TRBD2. The CDR3 covers 14 residues. Germline CDR1 SEHNR, CDR2 FQNEAQ (reference sequence). V lost 3 bases and J lost 4; bases outside the gene matches: 5. The DNA of the CDR3 is TGTGCCAGCAGCTTTAGCGGGGAGGGTTACGAGCAGTACTTC. Its translation: CASSFSGEGYEQYF.

V is TRBV19 and J is TRBJ2-7; TRBD2 matches 9 bases. The CDR3 loop spans 17 amino acids. Germline loops: CDR1 LNHDA, CDR2 SQIVND (reference sequence). V lost 1 base, J lost 6 bases, and 13 bases stayed unmatched. CDR3 loop: CASSIGRRLAVTSEQYF. The CDR3 nucleotides read TGTGCCAGTAGTATAGGCCGCCGACTAGCGGTAACATCCGAGCAGTACTTC.

The chain combines TRBV19 with TRBJ2-1; D is unresolved. Germline CDR1 is LNHDA and CDR2 is SQIVND (reference sequence). Trimming left V 3 bases short and J 4 bases short, with 13 bases between. The CDR3 length is 15 residues. CDR3 coding DNA: TGTGCCAGTAGTATTCCCCCGCTTTGGTACAATGAGCAGTTCTTC. It specifies CASSIPPLWYNEQFF.

This sequence joins TRBV21-1 and TRBJ1-5; the table's TRBD1 call for D was not verified on the DNA. TRBV21-1 is a recognized pseudogene. CDR3 length: 16 residues. The CDR3: CASSKSWRQVNQPQHF. CDR3 coding DNA: TGTGCCAGCAGCAAAAGTTGGAGACAGGTAAATCAGCCCCAGCATTTT.

This clone has only a few counts. Additional DNA sequences in this sample encode the identical CDR3. The gene calls are TRBV19 and TRBJ2-7; 8 positions agree with TRBD1. V lost 1 base and J lost 1; bases outside the gene matches: 0. The CDR3 sequence is 14 residues long. The germline gives CDR1 LNHDA, CDR2 SQIVND (reference sequence). The CDR3 DNA follows: TGTGCCAGTAGTATAGGGGACAGGTCCTACGAGCAGTACTTC. It specifies CASSIGDRSYEQYF.

The chain combines TRBV7-9 with TRBJ2-7, with TRBD2 identical over 8 bases. The CDR3 is made up of 16 amino acids. With V trimmed by 5 bases and J by 0 bases, 9 bases remained unmatched. Germline V gene lookup returns CDR1 SEHNR and CDR2 FQNEAQ (reference sequence). The CDR3: CASSPPQSGSSYEQYF. The CDR3 DNA reads TGTGCCAGCAGCCCTCCCCAAAGCGGGAGCTCCTACGAGCAGTACTTC.

This clone was recorded only once. The rearrangement links TRBV19 to TRBJ2-7; D is undetermined. This CDR3 region has 13 residues. Trimming left V 1 base short and J 0 bases short, with 4 bases between. The germline CDR1 and CDR2 sequences are LNHDA and SQIVND (reference sequence). CDR3 DNA sequence: TGTGCCAGTAGTATAGTTCCCTCCTACGAGCAGTACTTC. The encoded protein is CASSIVPSYEQYF.

The chain carries TRBV6-1 and TRBJ2-5, with 9 bases matching TRBD2. V trimming: 4 bases; J trimming: 13 bases; junction bases outside the gene matches: 13. The CDR3 contains 14 residues. Germline lookup yields CDR1 MNHNS and CDR2 SASEGT. The CDR3 sequence: CASSVSGSSYEPYF. DNA of the CDR3: TGTGCCAGCAGTGTTAGCGGGAGTTCCTACGAGCCGTACTTC.

The chain combines TRBV25-1 with TRBJ1-5, with 9 bases fitting TRBD1. CDR1 and CDR2 (germline): MGHDK, SYGVNS. The CDR3 loop spans 12 amino acids. V shed 8 bases and J 7 bases; nucleotides not matched to a gene: 3. CDR3 sequence reads: CASGTGNQPQHF. The CDR3 region has the DNA TGTGCCAGCGGGACAGGGAACCAGCCCCAGCATTTT.

The rearrangement links TRBV27 to TRBJ1-1, with 8 nucleotides matching TRBD1. Germline values: CDR1 MNHEY, CDR2 SMNVEV (reference sequence). After removal of 5 bases from V and 6 bases from J, the junction contained 5 bases not matched to a gene. The CDR3 totals 13 residues. This chain's CDR3 is CASSHQGAPEAFF. As DNA, the CDR3 is TGTGCCAGCAGTCACCAGGGGGCCCCTGAAGCTTTCTTT.

V and J are TRBV29-1 and TRBJ2-7; 8 positions agree with TRBD2. After removal of 5 bases from V and 3 bases from J, the junction contained 6 bases not matched to a gene. CDR1 and CDR2 (germline): SQVTM, ANQGSEA. This CDR3 has 13 residues. Here the CDR3 DNA reads TGCAGCGTTCTAGGGACTAGAAGCTACGAGCAGTACTTC. Its protein product is CSVLGTRSYEQYF.

This chain links TRBV7-9 with TRBJ2-2; 7 bases are a match to TRBD1. This CDR3 contains 14 residues. Per the germline V gene, CDR1 is SEHNR and CDR2 is FQNEAQ (reference sequence). After removal of 5 bases from V and 8 bases from J, the junction contained 8 bases not matched to a gene. The CDR3 sequence: CASSAEQGTGELFF. The CDR3 DNA sequence: TGTGCCAGCAGCGCCGAACAGGGGACAGGGGAGCTGTTTTTT.

This chain uses TRBV27 with TRBJ2-1, with D maybe TRBD2 (7 bases). The CDR3 is 10 amino acids. The germline CDR1 and CDR2 sequences are MNHEY and SMNVEV (reference sequence). V lost 9 bases to trimming and J lost 9 bases, with 9 bases between them. CDR3 sequence (DNA): TGTGCCAGTGGGGGGGCTGAGCAGTTCTTC. Residues: CASGGAEQFF.

V gene TRBV9 combines with J gene TRBJ2-3; D is unresolved. In germline, CDR1 is SGDLS, CDR2 YYNGEE. This CDR3 comprises 14 residues. The germline V and J ends were trimmed by 6 bases and 1 base, with 12 bases remaining between them. CDR3 sequence (DNA): TGTGCCAGCAACCCGATGGGCGGCACAGATACGCAGTATTTT. Its protein is CASNPMGGTDTQYF.

The V call is TRBV28, the J call TRBJ2-3; TRBD1 agrees at 7 bases. V lost 6 bases and J lost 1; bases outside the gene matches: 7. Germline V lookup: CDR1 MDHEN, CDR2 SYDVKM. This CDR3 is 15 amino acids long. DNA of the CDR3: TGTGCCAGCAGACGCGACAGGGTGGGCACAGATACGCAGTATTTT. Encoded protein: CASRRDRVGTDTQYF. Combining the CDR3 with reference TRBV28 and TRBJ2-3 gives the whole variable domain DVKVTQSSRYLVKRTGEKVFLECVQDMDHENMFWYRQDPGLGLRLIYFSYDVKMKEKGDIPEGYSVSREKKERFSLILESASTNQTSMYLCASRRDRVGTDTQYFGPGTRLTVL.

The chain employs TRBV11-2 and TRBJ2-1, with 15 bases fitting TRBD2. The CDR3 is made up of 18 amino acids. Germline assignment: CDR1 SGHAT and CDR2 FQNNGV. Germline trimming cut 8 bases from V and 7 bases from J; bases unmatched to any gene: 15. The CDR3 DNA is TGTGCCAGCCGGGACCCCACGGGACTAGCGGGAGGACTTAATGAGCAGTTCTTC. Translating gives CASRDPTGLAGGLNEQFF. Full variable domain (remainder filled in from reference TRBV11-2 and TRBJ2-1): EAGVAQSPRYKIIEKRQSVAFWCNPISGHATLYWYQQILGQGPKLLIQFQNNGVVDDSQLPKDRFSAERLKGVDSTLKIQPAKLEDSAVYLCASRDPTGLAGGLNEQFFGPGTRLTVL.

The chain recombines TRBV28 with TRBJ2-7; TRBD2 aligns across 9 bases. The CDR3 has 16 amino acids. The J segment lost 3 bases and the V segment lost 3 bases, leaving 9 bases of the junction unmatched. Germline V gene lookup returns CDR1 MDHEN and CDR2 SYDVKM. The CDR3 protein is CASSFLAGASSYEQYF. The DNA of the CDR3 is TGTGCCAGCAGTTTCTTAGCGGGAGCCAGTAGCTACGAGCAGTACTTC.

The rearrangement joins TRBV18 to TRBJ1-6; unclear D gene. V lost 3 bases and J lost 0, with 9 bases in between. The CDR3 spans 16 residues. Germline V gives CDR1 KGHSH, CDR2 LQKENI. The CDR3 is CASSPGPSSYNSPLHF. CDR3 in DNA: TGTGCCAGCTCACCGGGCCCGAGCTCCTATAATTCACCCCTCCACTTT.

The chain combines TRBV15 with TRBJ2-3, with D tentatively TRBD2 (6 bases). The CDR3 consists of 18 residues. Per germline, CDR1 LNHNV and CDR2 YYDKDF (reference sequence). The V end was cut by 5 bases, the J end by 2 bases, with 23 bases between. CDR3: CATSSNRLTAGYTDTQYF. CDR3 in DNA: TGTGCCACCAGCTCCAACCGGCTGACGGCGGGGTACACAGATACGCAGTATTTT.

The chain is built from TRBV2 and TRBJ2-7; 8 bases fit TRBD1. Looked up from germline, CDR1 is SNHLY and CDR2 is FYNNEI. Trimming cost V 8 bases and J 1 base; bases outside gene matches: 19. The CDR3 has 18 amino acids. Here the CDR3 reads CASRKPGQDIFNSYEQYF. DNA for the CDR3: TGTGCCAGCCGGAAGCCGGGACAGGACATATTTAATTCCTACGAGCAGTACTTC.

This rearrangement joins TRBV14 to TRBJ2-7; D is undetermined. V was pared by 0 bases and J by 2 bases, with 8 bases between. There are 14 residues in the CDR3. Per germline, CDR1 SGHDN and CDR2 FVKESK. This CDR3 reads CASSQDSWAYEQYF. CDR3 nucleotide sequence: TGTGCCAGCAGCCAAGATTCCTGGGCCTACGAGCAGTACTTC.

The rearrangement links TRBV6-5 to TRBJ1-1; no firm D call. Looked up from germline, CDR1 is MNHEY and CDR2 is SVGAGI. With 7 bases removed from V and 1 base from J, the gap between germline ends came to 13 bases. The CDR3 contains 14 residues. CDR3 nucleotide sequence: TGTGCCAGCACACCTTCCGCAGGGAACACTGAAGCTTTCTTT. This translates into CASTPSAGNTEAFF.

The rearrangement links TRBV9 to TRBJ2-1; D call uncertain. The germline V gene encodes CDR1 SGDLS and CDR2 YYNGEE. The V and J ends lost 2 bases and 5 bases respectively, with 8 bases between them. The CDR3 consists of 13 residues. The CDR3 DNA is TGTGCCAGCAGCGTTTCTGGGCACAATGAGCAGTTCTTC. Amino acids: CASSVSGHNEQFF.

This chain uses TRBV13 with TRBJ2-7, with D unclear. The V end was cut by 0 bases, the J end by 4 bases, with 7 bases between. The germline V gene has CDR1 PRHDT and CDR2 FYEKMQ (reference sequence). CDR3 length: 13 amino acids. CDR3 region: CASSLGGGYEQYF. The DNA of the CDR3 is TGTGCCAGCAGCTTAGGCGGTGGGTACGAGCAGTACTTC.

This clone was seen a single time. The genes are TRBV4-2 and TRBJ1-1; D is undetermined. Trimming took off 1 base at V and 1 base at J, with 7 bases between the two ends. CDR3 size: 14 residues. Germline V gene sequence: CDR1 LGHNA, CDR2 YNFKEQ. CDR3 amino acids: CASSQVMGNTEAFF. The CDR3 coding sequence is TGTGCCAGCAGCCAAGTTATGGGGAACACTGAAGCTTTCTTT.

Comment on this clone: Germline and junction disagree at one end, which may indicate a read error. The chain employs TRBV6-1 and TRBJ2-1; D gene uncertain. This CDR3 region has 11 residues. The V gene's germline CDR1 is MNHNS and CDR2 SASEGT. CDR3 nucleotide sequence: TGTGCCAGCAGCGAAGGGAATGAGCAGTTCTTC. Translation: CASSEGNEQFF.